This TCR beta chain stems from a study of memory CD4+ T cells and cytomegalovirus serostatus. The sort gate was single viable CD3+CD4+CD8-CD45RO+ cells for memory CD4+ T cells. Serostatus was set by detecting CMV pp150, pp28, p38, p52 IgG. Whole-study findings and limits: Of approximately 160 reported CMV TCRbeta sequences, roughly 67 were found in memory CD4+ repertoires. Suggested: most of the CMV-linked TCR signature lies in CD4+ memory cells.

About this clone: The antigen remains undetermined.

Original processing notes: Out-of-frame sequences were removed, leaving a few million distinct TCRbeta sequences. Sequencing used immunoSEQ multiplex PCR; TCRdb keeps in-frame clones, though not all of them. That table supplies the V and J calls and clone size; D and trimming were determined from the DNA. In the table there are fewer than 90,000 clones, 60% to 80% of which are singletons. From germline, CDR1 is MGHRA and CDR2 YSYEKL. V was clipped by 6 bases and J by 5 bases; unmatched bases: 12. This CDR3 region has 16 residues. The receptor was isolated from an adult in good health and CMV-seropositive. The V and J genes are TRBV4-1 and TRBJ2-3; 9 positions agree with TRBD2. The sequencing input was memory CD4+ T cells from blood. CDR3: CASRASGALGRDTQYF. DNA of the CDR3: TGCGCCAGCAGGGCTAGCGGGGCCCTTGGGCGAGATACGCAGTATTTT.